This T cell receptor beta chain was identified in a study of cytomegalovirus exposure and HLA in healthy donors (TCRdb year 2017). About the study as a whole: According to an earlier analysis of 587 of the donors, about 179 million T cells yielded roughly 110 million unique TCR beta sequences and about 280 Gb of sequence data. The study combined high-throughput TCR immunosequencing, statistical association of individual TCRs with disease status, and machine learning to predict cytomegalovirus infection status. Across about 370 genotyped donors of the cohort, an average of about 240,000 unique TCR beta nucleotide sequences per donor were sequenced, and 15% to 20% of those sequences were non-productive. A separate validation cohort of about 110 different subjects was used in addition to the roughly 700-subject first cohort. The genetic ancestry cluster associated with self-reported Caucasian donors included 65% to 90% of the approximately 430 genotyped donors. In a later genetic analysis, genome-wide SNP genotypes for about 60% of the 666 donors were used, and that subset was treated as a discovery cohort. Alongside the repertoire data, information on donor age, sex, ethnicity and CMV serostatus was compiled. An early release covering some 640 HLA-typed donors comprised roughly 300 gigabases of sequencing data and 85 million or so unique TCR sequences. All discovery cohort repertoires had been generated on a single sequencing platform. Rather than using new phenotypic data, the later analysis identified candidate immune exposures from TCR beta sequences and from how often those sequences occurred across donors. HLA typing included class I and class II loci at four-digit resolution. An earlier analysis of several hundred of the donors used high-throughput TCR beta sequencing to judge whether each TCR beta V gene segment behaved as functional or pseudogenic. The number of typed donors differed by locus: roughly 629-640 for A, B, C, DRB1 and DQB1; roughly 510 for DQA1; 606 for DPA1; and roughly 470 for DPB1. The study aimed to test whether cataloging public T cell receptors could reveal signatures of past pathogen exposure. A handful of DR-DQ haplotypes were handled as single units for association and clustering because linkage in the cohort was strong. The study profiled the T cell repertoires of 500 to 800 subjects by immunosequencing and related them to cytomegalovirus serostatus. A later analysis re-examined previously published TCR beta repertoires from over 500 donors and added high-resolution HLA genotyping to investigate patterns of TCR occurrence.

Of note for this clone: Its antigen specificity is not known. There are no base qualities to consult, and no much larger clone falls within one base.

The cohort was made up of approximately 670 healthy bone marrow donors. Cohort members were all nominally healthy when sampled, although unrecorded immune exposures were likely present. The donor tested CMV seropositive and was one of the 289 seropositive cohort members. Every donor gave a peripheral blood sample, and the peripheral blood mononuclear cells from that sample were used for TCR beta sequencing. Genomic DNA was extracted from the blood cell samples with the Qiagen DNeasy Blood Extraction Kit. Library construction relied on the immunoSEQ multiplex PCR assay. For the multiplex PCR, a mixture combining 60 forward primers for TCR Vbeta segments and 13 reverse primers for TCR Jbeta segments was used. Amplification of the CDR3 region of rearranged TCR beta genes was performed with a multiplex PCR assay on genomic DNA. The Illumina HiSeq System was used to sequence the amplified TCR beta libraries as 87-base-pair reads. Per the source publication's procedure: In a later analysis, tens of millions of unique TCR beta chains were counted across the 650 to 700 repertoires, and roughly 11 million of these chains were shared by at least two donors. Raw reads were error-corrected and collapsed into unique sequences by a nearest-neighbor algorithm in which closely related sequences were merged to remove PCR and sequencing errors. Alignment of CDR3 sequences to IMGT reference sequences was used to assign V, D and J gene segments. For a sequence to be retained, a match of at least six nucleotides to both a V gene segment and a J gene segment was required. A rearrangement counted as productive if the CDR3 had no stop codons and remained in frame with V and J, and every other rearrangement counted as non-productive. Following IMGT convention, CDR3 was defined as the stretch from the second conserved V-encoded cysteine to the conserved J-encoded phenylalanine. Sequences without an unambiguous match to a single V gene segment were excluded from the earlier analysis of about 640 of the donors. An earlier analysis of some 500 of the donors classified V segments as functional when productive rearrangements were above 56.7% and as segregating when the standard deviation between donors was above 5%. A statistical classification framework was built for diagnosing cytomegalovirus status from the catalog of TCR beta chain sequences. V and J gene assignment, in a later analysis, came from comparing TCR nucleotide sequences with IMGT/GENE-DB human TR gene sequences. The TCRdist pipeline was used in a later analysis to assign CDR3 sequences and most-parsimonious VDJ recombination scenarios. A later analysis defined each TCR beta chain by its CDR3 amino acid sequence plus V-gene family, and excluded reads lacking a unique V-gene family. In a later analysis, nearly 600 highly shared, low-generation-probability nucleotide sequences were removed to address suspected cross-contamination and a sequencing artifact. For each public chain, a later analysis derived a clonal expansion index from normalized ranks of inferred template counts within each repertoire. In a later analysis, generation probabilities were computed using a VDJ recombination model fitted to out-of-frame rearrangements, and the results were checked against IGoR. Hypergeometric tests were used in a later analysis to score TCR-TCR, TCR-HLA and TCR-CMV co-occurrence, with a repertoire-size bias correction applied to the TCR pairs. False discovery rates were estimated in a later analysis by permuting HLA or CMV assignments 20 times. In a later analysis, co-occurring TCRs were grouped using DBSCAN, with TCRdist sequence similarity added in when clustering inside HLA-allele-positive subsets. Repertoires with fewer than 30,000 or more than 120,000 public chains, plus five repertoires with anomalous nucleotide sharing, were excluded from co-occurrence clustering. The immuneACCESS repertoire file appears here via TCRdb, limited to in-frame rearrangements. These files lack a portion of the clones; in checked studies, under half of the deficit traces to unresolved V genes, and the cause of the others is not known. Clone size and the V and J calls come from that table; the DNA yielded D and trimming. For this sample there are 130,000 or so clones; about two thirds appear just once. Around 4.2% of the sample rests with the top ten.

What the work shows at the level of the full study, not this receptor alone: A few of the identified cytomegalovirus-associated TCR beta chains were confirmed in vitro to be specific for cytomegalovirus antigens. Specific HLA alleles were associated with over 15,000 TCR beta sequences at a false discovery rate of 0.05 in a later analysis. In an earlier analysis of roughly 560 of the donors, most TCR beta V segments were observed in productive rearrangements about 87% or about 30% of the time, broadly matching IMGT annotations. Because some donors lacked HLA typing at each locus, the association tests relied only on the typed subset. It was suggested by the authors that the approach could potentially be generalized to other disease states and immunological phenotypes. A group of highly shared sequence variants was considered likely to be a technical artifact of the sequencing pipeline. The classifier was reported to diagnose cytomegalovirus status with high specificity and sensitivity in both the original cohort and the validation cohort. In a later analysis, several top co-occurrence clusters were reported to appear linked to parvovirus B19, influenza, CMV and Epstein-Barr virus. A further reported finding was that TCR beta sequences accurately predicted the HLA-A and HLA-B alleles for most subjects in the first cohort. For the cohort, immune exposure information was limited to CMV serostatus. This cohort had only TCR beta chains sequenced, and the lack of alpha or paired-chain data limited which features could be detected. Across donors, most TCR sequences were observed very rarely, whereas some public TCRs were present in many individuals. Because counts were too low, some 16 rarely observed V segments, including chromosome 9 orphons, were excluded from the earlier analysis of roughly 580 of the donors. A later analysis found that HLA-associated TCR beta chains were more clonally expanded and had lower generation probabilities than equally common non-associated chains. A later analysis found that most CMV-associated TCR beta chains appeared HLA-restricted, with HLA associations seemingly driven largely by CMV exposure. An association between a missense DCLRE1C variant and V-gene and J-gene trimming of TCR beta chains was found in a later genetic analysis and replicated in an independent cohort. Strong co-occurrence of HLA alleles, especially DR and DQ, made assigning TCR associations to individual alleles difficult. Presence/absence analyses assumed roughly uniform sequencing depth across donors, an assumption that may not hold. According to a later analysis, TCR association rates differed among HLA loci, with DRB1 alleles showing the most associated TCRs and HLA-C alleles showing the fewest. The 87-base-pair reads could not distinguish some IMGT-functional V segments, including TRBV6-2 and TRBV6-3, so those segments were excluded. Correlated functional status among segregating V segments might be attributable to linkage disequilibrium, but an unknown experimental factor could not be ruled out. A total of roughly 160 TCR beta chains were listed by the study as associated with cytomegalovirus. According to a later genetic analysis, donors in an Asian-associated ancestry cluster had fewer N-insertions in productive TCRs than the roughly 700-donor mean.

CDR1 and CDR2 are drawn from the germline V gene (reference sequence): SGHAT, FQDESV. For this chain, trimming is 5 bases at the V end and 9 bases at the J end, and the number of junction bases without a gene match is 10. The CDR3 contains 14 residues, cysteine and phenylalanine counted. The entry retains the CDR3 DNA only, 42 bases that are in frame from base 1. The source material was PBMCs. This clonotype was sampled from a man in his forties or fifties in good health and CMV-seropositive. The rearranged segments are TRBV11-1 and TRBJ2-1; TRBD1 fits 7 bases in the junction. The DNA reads TGTGCCAGCAGCCATCGACAGGGCAATGGTGAGCAGTTCTTC. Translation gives CASSHRQGNGEQFF.